One sample yielded the 14 T cell receptor beta chains listed below, sequenced in a study of cytomegalovirus exposure and HLA in healthy donors. Assay used: immunoSEQ multiplex PCR; TCRdb lists only in-frame clones, some missing. The sample lists around 240,000 clones; 90% were seen once. What was sequenced was PBMCs. Every receptor here comes from a woman under 30 in good health and CMV-seronegative.

This chain uses TRBV6-1 with TRBJ1-6, with 7 nucleotides matching TRBD1. Germline trimming cut 4 bases from V and 5 bases from J; bases unmatched to any gene: 8. The CDR3 is made up of 16 amino acids. Germline lookup yields CDR1 MNHNS and CDR2 SASEGT. The DNA for the CDR3 is TGTGCCAGCAGTGCCCGGGGACAGAGGAATAATTCACCCCTCCACTTT. Translation: CASSARGQRNNSPLHF.

The genes are TRBV7-7 and TRBJ2-5, with TRBD1 identical over 10 bases. V lost 0 bases to trimming and J lost 5 bases; unmatched junction nucleotides: 9. Germline V CDR1 and CDR2: SSHAT, FNYEAQ (reference sequence). The CDR3 runs to 17 residues. The DNA of the CDR3 is TGTGCCAGCAGCTTAGCGGCGGACAGGGGGTCCTGGGAGACCCAGTACTTC. Protein product: CASSLAADRGSWETQYF. Together with reference TRBV7-7 and TRBJ2-5, the CDR3 gives the full variable domain: GAGVSQSPRYKVTKRGQDVTLRCDPISSHATLYWYQQALGQGPEFLTYFNYEAQPDKSGLPSDRFSAERPEGSISTLTIQRTEQRDSAMYRCASSLAADRGSWETQYFGPGTRLLVL.

The chain joins TRBV18 to TRBJ2-2; 9 bases are shared with TRBD1. Germline values: CDR1 KGHSH, CDR2 LQKENI. J gave up 3 bases and V 3 bases, and 5 bases lay outside the gene matches. This CDR3 is built from 16 residues. The CDR3 nucleotides are TGTGCCAGCTCACCCGCTCGGACAGGGGACACCGGGGAGCTGTTTTTT. Translating gives CASSPARTGDTGELFF.

The V and J genes are TRBV4-3 and TRBJ1-1, with D unclear. V dropped 1 base and J dropped 1 base, with 19 bases sitting between them. Germline V gene lookup returns CDR1 LGHNA and CDR2 YSLEER. This CDR3 contains 18 residues. In DNA form, the CDR3 reads TGCGCCAGCAGCCAAGCGGTAAGGTGGGGAGAAGGGAACACTGAAGCTTTCTTT. Its translation is CASSQAVRWGEGNTEAFF.

The chain couples TRBV28 to TRBJ1-1, with 7 bases fitting TRBD1. The CDR3 covers 14 residues. Losses at the gene ends were 5 bases for V and 5 bases for J; bases not matched to a gene: 8. Germline V gives CDR1 MDHEN, CDR2 SYDVKM. The CDR3 protein is CASSLRGVATEAFF. As DNA, the CDR3 is TGTGCCAGCAGTCTCAGGGGGGTTGCGACTGAAGCTTTCTTT. Full variable domain (remainder filled in from reference TRBV28 and TRBJ1-1): DVKVTQSSRYLVKRTGEKVFLECVQDMDHENMFWYRQDPGLGLRLIYFSYDVKMKEKGDIPEGYSVSREKKERFSLILESASTNQTSMYLCASSLRGVATEAFFGQGTRLTVV.

The V and J genes are TRBV2 and TRBJ1-2; D gene uncertain. Per germline, CDR1 SNHLY and CDR2 FYNNEI. The CDR3 extends over 15 amino acids. V was pared by 7 bases and J by 0 bases, with 15 bases between. The chain's CDR3 is CASIQEAQANYGYTF. Here the CDR3 DNA reads TGTGCCAGCATTCAGGAAGCCCAGGCTAACTATGGCTACACCTTC.

The rearrangement links TRBV28 to TRBJ1-1; no definite D call. CDR3 length: 13 amino acids. V lost 1 base to trimming and J lost 6 bases, with 9 bases between them. The germline gives CDR1 MDHEN, CDR2 SYDVKM. The CDR3 coding sequence is TGTGCCAGCAGTTTATTACGGGTCTCTGAAGCTTTCTTT. The encoded protein is CASSLLRVSEAFF.

The chain carries TRBV7-8 and TRBJ2-2, with D tentatively TRBD2 (5 bases). The CDR3 spans 16 residues. The V and J ends lost 5 bases and 2 bases respectively, with 15 bases between them. Per the germline V gene, CDR1 is SGHVS and CDR2 is FQNEAQ. The CDR3: CASSGGIPSNTGELFF. Here the CDR3 DNA reads TGTGCCAGCAGCGGAGGTATTCCCTCAAACACCGGGGAGCTGTTTTTT.

The V gene is TRBV7-2, the J gene TRBJ2-3, with a tentative D call TRBD2 (6 bases). V gave up 2 bases and J gave up 6 bases, with 9 bases separating them. Germline V gene data show CDR1 as SGHTA and CDR2 as FQGNSA. The CDR3 is 13 amino acids. The CDR3 protein is CASSLRLADTQYF. The CDR3, as DNA: TGTGCCAGCAGCTTAAGGCTAGCGGATACGCAGTATTTT.

The rearrangement joins TRBV4-1 to TRBJ2-2; 7 nucleotides agree with TRBD1. Germline trimming cut 1 base from V and 5 bases from J; bases unmatched to any gene: 7. Germline loops: CDR1 MGHRA, CDR2 YSYEKL. The CDR3 loop spans 16 amino acids. Here the CDR3 DNA reads TGCGCCAGCAGCCAAGCACAGGGGCAGTCAACCGGGGAGCTGTTTTTT. The encoded protein is CASSQAQGQSTGELFF.

The chain has TRBV9 and TRBJ2-1; D uncertain. CDR1 and CDR2 from the germline V gene are SGDLS and YYNGEE. This CDR3 comprises 17 residues. Trimming stripped 0 bases from V and 7 bases from J, with 20 bases between. The CDR3 spells CASSVDPLRLGDNEQFF. The CDR3 DNA is TGTGCCAGCAGCGTAGACCCTTTGCGACTCGGCGATAATGAGCAGTTCTTC.

This rearrangement joins TRBV11-3 to TRBJ2-3; no definite D call. CDR3 length equals 15 residues. The V and J ends lost 1 base and 3 bases respectively, with 11 bases between them. Germline-derived CDR1 and CDR2 are SGHNT and YENEEA. CDR3 DNA: TGTGCCAGCAGCTTAGGGAGCAACCCAACAGATACGCAGTATTTT. Translated: CASSLGSNPTDTQYF.

The CDR3 DNA sequence: TGTGCCAGCAGTTTAACGAGGACAGGGGTCACCGGGGAGCTGTTTTTT. It encodes CASSLTRTGVTGELFF. This sequence joins TRBV28 and TRBJ2-2, with 9 bases that match TRBD1. Germline-derived CDR1 and CDR2 are MDHEN and SYDVKM. This CDR3 is 16 amino acids long. Trimming took 2 bases from V and 4 from J; bases not matched to a gene: 5.

The chain combines TRBV28 with TRBJ2-7, with 8 bases aligning to TRBD1. CDR1 and CDR2 from the germline V gene are MDHEN and SYDVKM. V trimming: 2 bases; J trimming: 6 bases; junction bases outside the gene matches: 3. CDR3 length equals 13 residues. CDR3 DNA: TGTGCCAGCAGTTTACGACAGGGGACCGAGCAGTACTTC. Translation: CASSLRQGTEQYF. The full variable domain, completed using reference TRBV28 and TRBJ2-7, is DVKVTQSSRYLVKRTGEKVFLECVQDMDHENMFWYRQDPGLGLRLIYFSYDVKMKEKGDIPEGYSVSREKKERFSLILESASTNQTSMYLCASSLRQGTEQYFGPGTRLTVT.